The 24 T cell receptor beta chains in this list originate from one sample, sequenced in a study of cytomegalovirus exposure and HLA in healthy donors. Primers included in the PCR were 60 Vbeta and 13 Jbeta primers. The repertoire was sequenced with immunoSEQ multiplex PCR; TCRdb's copy has only in-frame clones and lacks some. In the table there are about 150,000 clones, roughly 75% of which are singletons. What was sequenced was PBMCs. The receptors come from a woman between 45 and 65 years old in good health and CMV-seropositive.

This clone was counted only a few times. CDR3 region: CASSPSIRGAGETQYF. CDR3 DNA: TGTGCCAGCTCACCATCTATCCGCGGGGCTGGAGAGACCCAGTACTTC. V is TRBV18 and J is TRBJ2-5; TRBD2 is a possible D gene (6 bases). The CDR3 sequence is 16 residues long. The V gene's germline CDR1 is KGHSH and CDR2 LQKENI. The germline V and J ends were trimmed by 2 bases and 4 bases, with 17 bases remaining between them. The full variable domain, rest sourced from reference TRBV18 and TRBJ2-5, is NAGVMQNPRHLVRRRGQEARLRCSPMKGHSHVYWYRQLPEEGLKFMVYLQKENIIDESGMPKERFSAEFPKEGPSILRIQQVVRGDSAAYFCASSPSIRGAGETQYFGPGTRLLVL.

The J gene is TRBJ2-3, the V gene TRBV7-3, with 16 bases aligning to TRBD2. J lost 5 bases, V lost 4 bases, and 3 bases had no gene match. Germline V lookup: CDR1 SGHTA, CDR2 FQGTGA. The length of the CDR3 is 16 residues. This CDR3 is CASSSGLAGGGDTQYF. CDR3 sequence (DNA): TGTGCCAGCAGCTCGGGACTAGCGGGAGGGGGAGATACGCAGTATTTT.

The chain uses TRBV7-3 and TRBJ2-1; tentatively, D is TRBD2 (5 bases). Between the trimmed V and J ends, which lost 4 bases and 3 bases, there was a span of 7 bases. This CDR3 has 13 residues. Germline CDR1 and CDR2: SGHTA and FQGTGA. The CDR3 nucleotides are TGTGCCAGCAGCTACCGGGACTACAATGAGCAGTTCTTC. Residues: CASSYRDYNEQFF.

The chain recombines TRBV9 with TRBJ2-1, with 8 bases that match TRBD2. CDR1 is SGDLS and CDR2 is YYNGEE in the germline V gene. The V gene end was trimmed by 0 bases and the J gene end by 8 bases; junction bases not matched to a gene: 4. The CDR3 length is 14 residues. The CDR3 DNA follows: TGTGCCAGCAGCGTAGCAGCGGGAGCCGATGAGCAGTTCTTC. Protein product: CASSVAAGADEQFF.

V gene TRBV28 combines with J gene TRBJ2-3; 9 nucleotides agree with TRBD2. Unmatched junction bases numbered 5, after V lost 7 bases and J lost 3 bases. The CDR3 loop spans 14 amino acids. Germline CDR1 reads MDHEN; CDR2 reads SYDVKM. This CDR3 is CASKLAGTTDTQYF. Here the CDR3 DNA reads TGTGCCAGCAAGCTAGCGGGGACTACAGATACGCAGTATTTT.

The table lists this clone with a few counts. The J gene is TRBJ1-1, the V gene TRBV6-5, with D maybe TRBD1 (6 bases). V was pared by 2 bases and J by 11 bases, with 12 bases between. Germline V lookup: CDR1 MNHEY, CDR2 SVGAGI. This CDR3 is built from 12 residues. CDR3 in amino acids: CASSYQGGRAFF. For the CDR3, the DNA is TGTGCCAGCAGTTACCAAGGGGGTCGGGCTTTCTTT.

The rearrangement uses TRBV18 and TRBJ2-1; 11 bases match TRBD1. The ends lost 3 bases at V and 8 bases at J; junction bases unmatched: 6. Germline V gene lookup returns CDR1 KGHSH and CDR2 LQKENI. CDR3 length: 15 amino acids. The CDR3: CASSPGTGGRYEQFF. CDR3 coding DNA: TGTGCCAGCTCACCGGGGACAGGGGGAAGGTATGAGCAGTTCTTC.

V is TRBV11-2 and J is TRBJ2-3; no clear D. Germline CDR1 and CDR2: SGHAT and FQNNGV. The V and J ends lost 7 bases and 0 bases respectively, with 8 bases between them. The CDR3 runs to 13 residues. CDR3 sequence (DNA): TGTGCCAGCACCCTTCTTAGCACAGATACGCAGTATTTT. This codes for CASTLLSTDTQYF.

The J gene is TRBJ2-1, the V gene TRBV19; 13 bases agree with TRBD2. Germline values: CDR1 LNHDA, CDR2 SQIVND (reference sequence). The V segment lost 3 bases and the J segment 7 bases; nucleotides outside the gene matches: 15. There are 19 residues in the CDR3. The CDR3 loop reads CASSIKLLRTSGRMNEQFF. The CDR3 region has the DNA TGTGCCAGTAGTATTAAACTTTTACGGACTAGCGGGAGAATGAATGAGCAGTTCTTC.

This chain joins TRBV7-2 and TRBJ2-7, with 10 bases identical to TRBD1. With 4 bases clipped from V and 3 bases from J, the junction kept 3 bases outside the gene matches. This CDR3 is 14 amino acids long. Germline values: CDR1 SGHTA, CDR2 FQGNSA. The CDR3 spells CASSYGTGDYEQYF. The CDR3 coding sequence is TGTGCCAGCAGCTACGGGACAGGGGACTACGAGCAGTACTTC.

This clone was counted only a few times. The chain couples TRBV9 to TRBJ1-2; TRBD1 might be the D (5 bases). The CDR3 consists of 11 residues. Trimming pared 6 bases from V and 2 bases from J, leaving 5 bases between. Germline CDR1 and CDR2: SGDLS and YYNGEE. Here the CDR3 reads CASKGNYGYTF. CDR3 DNA: TGTGCCAGCAAGGGGAACTATGGCTACACCTTC.

The chain is built from TRBV18 and TRBJ1-4, with TRBD1 identical over 8 bases. Per germline, CDR1 KGHSH and CDR2 LQKENI. V shed 3 bases and J 4 bases; nucleotides not matched to a gene: 4. The CDR3 covers 15 residues. The CDR3 DNA is TGTGCCAGCTCACCTCCGGGACAGGTTAATGAAAAACTGTTTTTT. This gives the protein CASSPPGQVNEKLFF.

The chain joins TRBV10-3 to TRBJ1-2; TRBD1 matches 8 bases. Trimming cost V 2 bases and J 1 base; bases outside gene matches: 3. CDR1 ENHRY and CDR2 SYGVKD come from the germline V gene. This CDR3 region has 15 residues. CDR3 protein: CAISEPRGLNYGYTF. As DNA, the CDR3 is TGTGCCATCAGTGAGCCCAGGGGGCTTAACTATGGCTACACCTTC.

The chain carries TRBV7-2 and TRBJ1-2; TRBD1 matches 7 bases. The germline CDR1 and CDR2 sequences are SGHTA and FQGNSA. Trimming at V came to 5 bases and at J to 4 bases, leaving 13 bases not matched to a gene. The CDR3 is 16 amino acids. CDR3: CASSHNRQGSGYGYTF. CDR3 coding DNA: TGTGCCAGCAGCCATAACCGACAGGGATCAGGCTATGGCTACACCTTC.

The chain is built from TRBV5-1 and TRBJ2-3; possibly TRBD1 for D (6 bases). The CDR3 runs to 15 residues. Trimming took off 5 bases at V and 1 base at J, with 14 bases between the two ends. The V gene's germline CDR1 is SGHRS and CDR2 YFSETQ. The CDR3 sequence is CASRGTGLGTDTQYF. The CDR3 DNA reads as TGCGCCAGCAGAGGAACAGGGTTAGGCACAGATACGCAGTATTTT.

The chain employs TRBV28 and TRBJ1-2; possible D gene TRBD1, 6 bases. V gave up 8 bases and J gave up 4 bases, with 14 bases separating them. The CDR3 contains 13 residues. The germline gives CDR1 MDHEN, CDR2 SYDVKM. CDR3 coding DNA: TGTGCCAGCGGGGCCCAAGGGGGCTATGGCTACACCTTC. It encodes CASGAQGGYGYTF.

The chain joins TRBV10-3 to TRBJ2-7, with TRBD1 matching 9 bases. V shed 3 bases and J 4 bases; nucleotides not matched to a gene: 13. The germline V gene has CDR1 ENHRY and CDR2 SYGVKD. CDR3 length: 17 amino acids. The CDR3 is CAISDTFNPTGGYEQYF. The CDR3 coding sequence is TGTGCCATCAGTGACACTTTCAACCCGACAGGGGGATACGAGCAGTACTTC.

The genes are TRBV5-1 and TRBJ2-3; TRBD2 aligns across 13 bases. CDR1 and CDR2 (germline): SGHRS, YFSETQ. The CDR3 is 19 residues long. J was trimmed by 2 bases and V by 4 bases; bases with no gene match: 13. The CDR3 spells CASSPDRGLAGASTDTQYF. In DNA, the CDR3 is TGCGCCAGCAGCCCCGACCGCGGACTAGCGGGGGCCTCCACAGATACGCAGTATTTT.

This clone has only a few counts. The chain recombines TRBV27 with TRBJ1-2; 7 bases map to TRBD1. The ends lost 5 bases at V and 7 bases at J; junction bases unmatched: 4. The CDR3 is made up of 12 amino acids. Per germline, CDR1 MNHEY and CDR2 SMNVEV (reference sequence). The CDR3 region is CASSEQGFGYTF. In DNA form, the CDR3 reads TGTGCCAGCAGTGAACAGGGGTTTGGCTACACCTTC.

This clone has just one count. CDR3: CASSGTGELHEQYF. CDR3 sequence (DNA): TGTGCCAGCAGTGGGACTGGCGAACTCCACGAGCAGTACTTC. The rearrangement joins TRBV28 to TRBJ2-7; TRBD2 is a possible D gene (6 bases). There are 14 residues in the CDR3. From germline, CDR1 is MDHEN and CDR2 SYDVKM. V lost 5 bases and J lost 5, with 16 bases in between.

This clone has only one observation. The chain combines TRBV5-1 with TRBJ2-7, with TRBD1 matching over 11 bases. This CDR3 region has 19 residues. V was clipped by 0 bases and J by 1 base; unmatched bases: 12. CDR1 is SGHRS and CDR2 is YFSETQ in the germline V gene. CDR3 nucleotide sequence: TGCGCCAGCAGCTTGGTAATAGGGAGCCGGGACAGGGGGTCCTACGAGCAGTACTTC. Residues: CASSLVIGSRDRGSYEQYF.

As regards this clone: The sample contains more than one DNA sequence encoding this CDR3. The chain is built from TRBV19 and TRBJ1-5; D is possibly TRBD1 (6 bases). Germline lookup yields CDR1 LNHDA and CDR2 SQIVND (reference sequence). Trimming took off 4 bases at V and 4 bases at J, with 20 bases between the two ends. The CDR3 spans 17 residues. CDR3 amino acids: CASSTASRTAGNQPQHF. The CDR3 nucleotides read TGTGCCAGTAGTACCGCCTCCCGGACAGCTGGGAATCAGCCCCAGCATTTT.

J is TRBJ2-7 and V is TRBV6-1, with a weak D call TRBD2 (5 bases). V shed 8 bases and J shed 2 bases, with 19 bases lying between them. The CDR3 has 15 amino acids. Germline V gene sequence: CDR1 MNHNS, CDR2 SASEGT. CDR3 nucleotide sequence: TGTGCCAGCTATGATTTTCGAACAGCGGCCTACGAGCAGTACTTC. Protein: CASYDFRTAAYEQYF.

The chain combines TRBV7-2 with TRBJ2-3; D possibly corresponds to TRBD2 (6 bases). The CDR3 extends over 15 amino acids. The V gene's germline CDR1 is SGHTA and CDR2 FQGNSA. V was clipped by 4 bases and J by 3 bases, with 14 bases between them. CDR3 residues: CASSYRLGRTDTQYF. CDR3 sequence (DNA): TGTGCCAGCAGCTATAGACTAGGTAGAACAGATACGCAGTATTTT.